This T cell receptor (beta chain) appears in the sequencing data of a study of blood T cells in healthy people across ages. Study as a whole: With template switching, about one barcoded beta molecule was captured per two T cells. Study-level findings and limits: Possibly, changes in expanded clonotypes were confounded because donor CMV status was unknown. Those diversity estimates obtained from one million T cells were thought to be underestimates.

Using a J-beta primer mix together with a sample-barcoded 5' primer, a second PCR was run for 7 to 11 cycles. TCRdb re-derived calls from the 5' RACE reads in MiXCR, one entry per CDR3 protein. The repertoire holds 1,800,000 or so distinct CDR3 sequences, with approximately 40% as singletons. Concerning this clonotype itself: No antigen is known for it.

Trimming at V came to 4 bases and at J to 7 bases, leaving 6 bases not matched to a gene. CDR3 size: 14 residues. The germline CDR1 and CDR2 sequences are SGHDN and FVKESK. The source of this sequence is a human donor in good health. V usage is TRBV14 and J usage is TRBJ2-4, with 8 bases fitting TRBD1. Sequencing was performed on blood. CDR3 sequence (DNA): TGTGCCAGCAGCCGTCAGGGGGCGTCGAACATTCAGTACTTC. It yields the protein CASSRQGASNIQYF. The full variable domain, completed using reference TRBV14 and TRBJ2-4, is EAGVTQFPSHSVIEKGQTVTLRCDPISGHDNLYWYRRVMGKEIKFLLHFVKESKQDESGMPNNRFLAERTGGTYSTLKVQPAELEDSGVYFCASSRQGASNIQYFGAGTRLSVL.